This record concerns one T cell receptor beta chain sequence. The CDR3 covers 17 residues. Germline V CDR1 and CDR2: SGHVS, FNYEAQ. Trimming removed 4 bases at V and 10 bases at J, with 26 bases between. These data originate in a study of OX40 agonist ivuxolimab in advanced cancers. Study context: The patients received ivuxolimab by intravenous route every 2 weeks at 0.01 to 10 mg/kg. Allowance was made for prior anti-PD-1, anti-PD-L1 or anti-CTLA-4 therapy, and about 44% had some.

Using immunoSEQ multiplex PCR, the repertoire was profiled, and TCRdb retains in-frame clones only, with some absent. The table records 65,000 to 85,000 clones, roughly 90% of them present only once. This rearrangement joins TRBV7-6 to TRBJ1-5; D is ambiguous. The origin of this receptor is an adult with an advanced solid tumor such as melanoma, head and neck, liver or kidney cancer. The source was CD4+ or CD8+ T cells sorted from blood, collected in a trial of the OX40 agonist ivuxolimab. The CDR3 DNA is TGTGCCAGCAGCTCGCAGAGGGCAGGATACCCCTCGGAACCCCAGCATTTT. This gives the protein CASSSQRAGYPSEPQHF.